What follows are 22 T cell receptor beta chains derived from one specimen sequenced in a study of human T cells and chemical hapten exposure. A single record per CDR3 protein comes from TCRdb applying MiXCR to the RACE reads. The data show some 300,000 distinct CDR3 sequences, with around 5.5% seen just once and around 8% held by the top ten. Time point denoted: pre-sensitization, week 0. This sample's treatment: therapeutic diphenylcyclopropenone sensitization with weekly scalp DPC. The specimen comprised whole blood, sampled in connection with sensitization to the hapten diphenylcyclopropenone (DPC). The receptors stem from a woman between 18 and 29 years old with alopecia areata. Some clones in this sample may be carry-over from other donors' samples.

This clonotype came up many times. This chain links TRBV6-5 with TRBJ2-3; D is unresolved. V was pared by 0 bases and J by 2 bases, with 3 bases between. The germline V gene has CDR1 MNHEY and CDR2 SVGAGI. The CDR3 runs 13 residues. The CDR3 loop reads CASSYSNTDTQYF. Here the CDR3 DNA reads TGTGCCAGCAGTTACTCGAACACAGATACGCAGTATTTT.

This clonotype was picked up many times. J is TRBJ1-4 and V is TRBV4-3, with D uncertain. CDR3 size: 14 residues. Germline-derived CDR1 and CDR2 are LGHNA and YSLEER. The ends were cut back, 3 bases at V and 3 bases at J, with 8 bases in the middle. The CDR3 bases are TGCGCCAGCAGCCAGCAGATGGCTAATGAAAAACTGTTTTTT. Translation: CASSQQMANEKLFF.

Only a few counts were recorded for this clonotype. This chain joins TRBV13 and TRBJ2-7; tentatively, D is TRBD1 or TRBD2 (5 bases each). CDR1 and CDR2 from the germline V gene are PRHDT and FYEKMQ (reference sequence). V shed 7 bases and J shed 2 bases, with 15 bases lying between them. The CDR3 is 14 residues long. Written as DNA, the CDR3 is TGTGCCAGCACCCCCCCGGGGCTAGCCTACGAGCAGTACTTC. Protein: CASTPPGLAYEQYF.

This clonotype was recorded at least ten times. The CDR3 region is CASSLMGRGVRETQYF. The DNA for the CDR3 is TGTGCCAGCAGCTTAATGGGCAGGGGAGTACGAGAGACCCAGTACTTC. The chain is built from TRBV7-2 and TRBJ2-5; D possibly corresponds to TRBD1 (6 bases). There are 16 residues in the CDR3. Per germline, CDR1 SGHTA and CDR2 FQGNSA. V was shortened by 2 bases and J by 4 bases, with 17 bases between the two germline ends. The full variable domain, rest sourced from reference TRBV7-2 and TRBJ2-5, is GAGVSQSPSNKVTEKGKDVELRCDPISGHTALYWYRQSLGQGLEFLIYFQGNSAPDKSGLPSDRFSAERTGGSVSTLTIQRTQQEDSAVYLCASSLMGRGVRETQYFGPGTRLLVL.

In this sample, this clonotype turned up a few times. This chain joins TRBV20-1 and TRBJ1-2; 8 positions agree with TRBD1. Germline lookup yields CDR1 DFQATT and CDR2 SNEGSKA (reference sequence). The CDR3 runs to 15 residues. J gave up 8 bases and V 0 bases, and 11 bases lay outside the gene matches. CDR3 nucleotide sequence: TGCAGTGCTAGAGAAATGGACAGGGAATCTCGAGGCTACACCTTC. Its protein product is CSAREMDRESRGYTF.

This clonotype was observed at least ten times. The V and J genes are TRBV29-1 and TRBJ1-1; TRBD1 is a possible D gene (5 bases). Per the germline V gene, CDR1 is SQVTM and CDR2 is ANQGSEA. CDR3 size: 15 residues. The V end was cut by 2 bases, the J end by 6 bases, with 19 bases between. In DNA form, the CDR3 reads TGCAGCGTTGAATGGGACCAAATTTCCCAGCCTGAAGCTTTCTTT. Translating it yields CSVEWDQISQPEAFF.

This clonotype was detected many times. The chain is built from TRBV20-1 and TRBJ1-6; TRBD1 agrees at 8 bases. J gave up 10 bases and V 6 bases, and 8 bases lay outside the gene matches. This CDR3 is built from 13 residues. The germline V gene has CDR1 DFQATT and CDR2 SNEGSKA (reference sequence). The CDR3 DNA reads as TGCAGTGCCACCCAGGGGGCCGAATCACCCCTCCACTTT. Protein product: CSATQGAESPLHF.

The V and J genes are TRBV4-1 and TRBJ1-5; 9 bases agree with TRBD1. Germline CDR1 and CDR2: MGHRA and YSYEKL. CDR3 length equals 17 residues. Trimming cost V 0 bases and J 2 bases; bases outside gene matches: 5. The CDR3 bases are TGCGCCAGCAGCCAAGAAGGGACAGGGTGGGGCAATCAGCCCCAGCATTTT. Translation gives CASSQEGTGWGNQPQHF.

The gene calls are TRBV7-2 and TRBJ2-1; TRBD2 might be the D (5 bases). Germline V gene lookup returns CDR1 SGHTA and CDR2 FQGNSA. The CDR3 contains 11 residues. The V end was cut by 8 bases, the J end by 7 bases, with 9 bases between. CDR3 residues: CASGGWNEQFF. CDR3 coding DNA: TGTGCCAGCGGAGGTTGGAATGAGCAGTTCTTC.

The chain employs TRBV4-2 and TRBJ2-3, with TRBD1 as a possible D gene (5 bases). This CDR3 is built from 16 residues. CDR1 and CDR2 from the germline V gene are LGHNA and YNFKEQ. Trimming cost V 0 bases and J 2 bases, with 12 bases left between them. The CDR3 loop reads CASSQDSGQVTDTQYF. For the CDR3, the DNA is TGTGCCAGCAGCCAAGACTCAGGGCAGGTCACAGATACGCAGTATTTT.

Many counts were recorded for this clonotype. V is TRBV7-9 and J is TRBJ2-3; tentative D call: TRBD1 (5 bases). CDR1 is SEHNR, CDR2 FQNEAQ, per germline (reference sequence). CDR3 size: 13 residues. With 8 bases removed from V and 0 bases from J, the gap between germline ends came to 9 bases. In DNA, the CDR3 is TGTGCCAGCCAGGGCTCTAGCACAGATACGCAGTATTTT. This encodes CASQGSSTDTQYF.

This clonotype occurred a few times. V is TRBV6-5 and J is TRBJ1-1; the match to TRBD1 covers 9 bases. Germline CDR1 is MNHEY and CDR2 is SVGAGI. The V segment lost 6 bases and the J segment 4 bases; nucleotides outside the gene matches: 12. The CDR3 spans 16 residues. The CDR3 DNA sequence: TGTGCCAGCAGCATACACTCCCTGGACAGGGGCACTGAAGCTTTCTTT. Translation: CASSIHSLDRGTEAFF.

In this sample, this clonotype turned up many times. The V gene is TRBV20-1, the J gene TRBJ2-7; D is perhaps TRBD1 (5 bases). Germline CDR1 and CDR2: DFQATT and SNEGSKA (reference sequence). Deletions cut 6 bases from V and 4 bases from J, with 10 bases between. The length of the CDR3 is 11 residues. DNA for the CDR3: TGCAGTGCCGCTAAGGGGTACGAGCAGTACTTC. Translated, it gives CSAAKGYEQYF.

The chain employs TRBV28 and TRBJ1-5, with 9 bases aligning to TRBD1. The CDR3 sequence is 16 residues long. The germline V gene encodes CDR1 MDHEN and CDR2 SYDVKM. V lost 6 bases to trimming and J lost 5 bases; unmatched junction nucleotides: 11. The CDR3 region is CASSPGTGRIHQPQHF. CDR3 nucleotides: TGTGCCAGCAGCCCAGGGACAGGGAGAATCCATCAGCCCCAGCATTTT.

The CDR3: CASTTIGRNQPQHF. DNA of the CDR3: TGTGCCAGCACCACAATAGGAAGGAATCAGCCCCAGCATTTT. This chain links TRBV28 with TRBJ1-5; D remains unclear. The CDR3 extends over 14 amino acids. The V end lost 7 bases, the J end lost 4 bases, and 14 bases lay between the germline ends. Germline V gives CDR1 MDHEN, CDR2 SYDVKM. The variable domain in full, completed from reference TRBV28 and TRBJ1-5, reads DVKVTQSSRYLVKRTGEKVFLECVQDMDHENMFWYRQDPGLGLRLIYFSYDVKMKEKGDIPEGYSVSREKKERFSLILESASTNQTSMYLCASTTIGRNQPQHFGDGTRLSIL.

This clonotype has at least ten counts. This chain uses TRBV7-9 with TRBJ1-2; no reliable D call. Trimming pared 1 base from V and 4 bases from J, leaving 4 bases between. Germline V lookup: CDR1 SEHNR, CDR2 FQNEAQ (reference sequence). The CDR3 is made up of 12 amino acids. The CDR3 reads CASSLDSYGYTF. The CDR3, as DNA: TGTGCCAGCAGCTTAGACAGCTATGGCTACACCTTC.

This clonotype was seen a handful of times. The chain combines TRBV7-9 with TRBJ2-3, with D possibly being TRBD1 (5 bases). The CDR3 length is 15 residues. Germline V gives CDR1 SEHNR, CDR2 FQNEAQ (reference sequence). Trimming removed 0 bases at V and 5 bases at J, with 12 bases between. The CDR3 is CASSLAGVIGDTQYF. The CDR3, as DNA: TGTGCCAGCAGCTTAGCAGGGGTGATTGGAGATACGCAGTATTTT.

Only a few counts were recorded for this clonotype. The chain has TRBV21-1 and TRBJ2-5. TRBV21-1 is deemed a pseudogene. This CDR3 is built from 11 residues. This CDR3 reads CASLNLETQYF. CDR3 DNA sequence: TGTGCCAGCCTTAATTTGGAGACCCAGTACTTC.

In this sample, this clonotype turned up many times. J is TRBJ2-3 and V is TRBV5-6; TRBD1 might be the D (5 bases). Germline CDR1 and CDR2: SGHDT and YYEEEE. Trimming stripped 0 bases from V and 2 bases from J, with 13 bases between. The CDR3 is 16 residues long. The CDR3 DNA reads as TGTGCCAGCAGCTTGGTTTGGGGCCAGGACACAGATACGCAGTATTTT. Its translation: CASSLVWGQDTDTQYF.

The gene calls are TRBV4-1 and TRBJ1-1, with D uncertain. V gave up 3 bases and J gave up 0 bases, with 14 bases separating them. CDR1 MGHRA and CDR2 YSYEKL come from the germline V gene. This CDR3 contains 16 residues. The CDR3 reads CASSQSLAVMNTEAFF. The DNA of the CDR3 is TGCGCCAGCAGCCAGTCCTTGGCGGTAATGAACACTGAAGCTTTCTTT.

CDR3 protein: CASLLGSNQYF. The DNA for the CDR3 is TGTGCCAGCCTATTAGGGAGCAATCAGTATTTT. This chain uses TRBV6-2 or TRBV6-3 with TRBJ2-3, with D perhaps TRBD2 (5 bases). The CDR3 sequence is 11 residues long. CDR1 MNHEY and CDR2 SVGEGT come from the germline V gene. V dropped 8 bases and J dropped 12 bases, with 15 bases sitting between them.

This clonotype was found many times. J is TRBJ2-3 and V is TRBV9; D ambiguous. V lost 0 bases and J 3 bases, leaving 5 bases between the germline ends. The CDR3 is 13 residues long. Germline-derived CDR1 and CDR2 are SGDLS and YYNGEE. CDR3 DNA: TGTGCCAGCAGCGTAGTTAGGACAGATACGCAGTATTTT. Residues: CASSVVRTDTQYF.